The TCR beta chain under discussion was sequenced for a study of blood T cells in healthy people across ages. General study points: A conclusive naive versus antigen-experienced comparison was prevented by the unsorted PBMCs.

The draw of peripheral blood yielded approximately 10 milliliters from each donor. Concerning this clonotype: Its antigen is currently unknown.

Then a second PCR, running roughly 7 to 11 cycles, was carried out with a sample-barcoded 5' primer and a J-beta primer mix. Every cDNA molecule bore a tag from a template-switch adaptor containing 12 random nucleotides. TCRdb used MiXCR to reprocess the 5' RACE reads, holding one entry per CDR3 protein. This sample has roughly 1.4 million distinct CDR3 sequences, with almost 60% found just once. Looked up from germline, CDR1 is MNHNY and CDR2 is SVGAGI (reference sequence). The CDR3 has 12 amino acids. V was cut by 2 bases and J by 7 bases, with 6 bases left in between. V and J are TRBV6-6 and TRBJ2-1; no firm D call. This sequence was found in a man between 18 and 29 years old in good health. Sequencing was carried out using blood. CDR3 residues: CASSYVLNEQFF. The CDR3 nucleotides read TGTGCCAGCAGTTACGTTTTGAATGAGCAGTTCTTC.